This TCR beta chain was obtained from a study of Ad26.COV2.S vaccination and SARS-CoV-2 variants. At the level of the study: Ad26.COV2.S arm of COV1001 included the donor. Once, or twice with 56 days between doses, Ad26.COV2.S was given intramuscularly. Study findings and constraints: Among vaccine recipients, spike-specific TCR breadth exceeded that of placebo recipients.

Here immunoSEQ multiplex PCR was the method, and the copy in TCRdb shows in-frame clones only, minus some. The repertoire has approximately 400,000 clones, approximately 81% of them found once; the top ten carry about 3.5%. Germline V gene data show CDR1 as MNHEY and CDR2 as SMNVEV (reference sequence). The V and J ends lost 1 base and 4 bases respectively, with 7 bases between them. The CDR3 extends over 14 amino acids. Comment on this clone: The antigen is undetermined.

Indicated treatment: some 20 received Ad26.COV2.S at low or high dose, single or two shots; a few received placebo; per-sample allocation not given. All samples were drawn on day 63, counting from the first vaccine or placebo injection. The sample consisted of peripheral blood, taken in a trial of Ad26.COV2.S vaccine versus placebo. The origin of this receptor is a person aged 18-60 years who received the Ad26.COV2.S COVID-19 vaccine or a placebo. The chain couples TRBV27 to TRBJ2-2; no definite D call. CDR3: CASSLYSSTGELFF. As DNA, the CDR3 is TGTGCCAGCAGTTTATATTCGAGCACCGGGGAGCTGTTTTTT.